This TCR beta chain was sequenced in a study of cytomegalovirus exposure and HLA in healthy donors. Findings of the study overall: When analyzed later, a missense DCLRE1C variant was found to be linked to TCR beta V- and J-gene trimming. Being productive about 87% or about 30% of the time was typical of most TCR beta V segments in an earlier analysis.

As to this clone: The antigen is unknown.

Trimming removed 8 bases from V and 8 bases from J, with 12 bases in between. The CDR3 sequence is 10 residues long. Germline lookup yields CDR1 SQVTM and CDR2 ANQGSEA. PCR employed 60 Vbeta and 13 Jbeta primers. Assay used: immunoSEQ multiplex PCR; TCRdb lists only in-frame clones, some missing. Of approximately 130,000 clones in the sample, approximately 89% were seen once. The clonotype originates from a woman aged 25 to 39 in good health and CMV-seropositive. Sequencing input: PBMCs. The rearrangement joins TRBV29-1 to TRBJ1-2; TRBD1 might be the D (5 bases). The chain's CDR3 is CSTLDKGYTF. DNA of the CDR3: TGCAGCACCCTGGACAAGGGCTACACCTTC.